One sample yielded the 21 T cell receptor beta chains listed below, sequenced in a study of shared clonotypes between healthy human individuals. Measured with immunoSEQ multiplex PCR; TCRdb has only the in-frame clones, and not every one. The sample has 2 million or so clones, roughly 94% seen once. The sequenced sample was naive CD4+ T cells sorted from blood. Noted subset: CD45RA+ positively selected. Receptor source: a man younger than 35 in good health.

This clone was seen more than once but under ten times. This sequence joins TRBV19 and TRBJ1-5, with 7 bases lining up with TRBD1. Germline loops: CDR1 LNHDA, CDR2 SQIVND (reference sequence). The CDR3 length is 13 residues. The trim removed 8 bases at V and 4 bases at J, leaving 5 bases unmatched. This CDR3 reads CASSTGENQPQHF. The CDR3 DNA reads TGTGCCAGTTCTACAGGGGAGAATCAGCCCCAGCATTTT.

This CDR3 reads CASSRRWNSEIYGYTF. CDR3 DNA sequence: TGCGCCAGCAGCCGCCGATGGAACAGTGAAATCTATGGCTACACCTTC. The V and J genes are TRBV4-3 and TRBJ1-2; D is uncertain. The CDR3 loop spans 16 amino acids. The ends were cut back, 4 bases at V and 4 bases at J, with 19 bases in the middle. Germline CDR1 and CDR2: LGHNA and YSLEER.

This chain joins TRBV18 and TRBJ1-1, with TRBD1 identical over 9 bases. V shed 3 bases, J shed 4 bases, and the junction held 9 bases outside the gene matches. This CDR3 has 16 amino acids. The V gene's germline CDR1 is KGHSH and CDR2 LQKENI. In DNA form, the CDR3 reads TGTGCCAGCTCACCTAACAGGGGGCCTGGTGGCACTGAAGCTTTCTTT. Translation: CASSPNRGPGGTEAFF.

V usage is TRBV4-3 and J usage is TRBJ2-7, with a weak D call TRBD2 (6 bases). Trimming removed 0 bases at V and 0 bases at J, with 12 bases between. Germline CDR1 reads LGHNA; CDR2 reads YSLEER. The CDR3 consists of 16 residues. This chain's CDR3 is CASSQEAGSNSYEQYF. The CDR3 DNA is TGCGCCAGCAGCCAAGAGGCGGGGTCGAACTCCTACGAGCAGTACTTC.

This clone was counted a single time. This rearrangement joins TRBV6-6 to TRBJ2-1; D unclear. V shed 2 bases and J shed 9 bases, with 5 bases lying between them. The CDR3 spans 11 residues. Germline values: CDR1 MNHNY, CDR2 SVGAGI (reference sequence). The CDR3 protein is CASSYRSEQFF. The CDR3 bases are TGTGCCAGCAGTTACCGAAGTGAGCAGTTCTTC.

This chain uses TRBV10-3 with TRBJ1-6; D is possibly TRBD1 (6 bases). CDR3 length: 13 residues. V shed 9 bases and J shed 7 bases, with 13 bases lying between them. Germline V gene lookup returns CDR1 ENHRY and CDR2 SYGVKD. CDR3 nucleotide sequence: TGTGCCATTCAGACAGGACGAAATTCACCCCTCCACTTT. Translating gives CAIQTGRNSPLHF.

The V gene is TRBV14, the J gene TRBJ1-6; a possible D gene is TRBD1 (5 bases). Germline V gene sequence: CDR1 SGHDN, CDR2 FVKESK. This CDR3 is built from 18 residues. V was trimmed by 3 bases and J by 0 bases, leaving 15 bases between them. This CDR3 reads CASSHSDRILSYNSPLHF. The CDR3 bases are TGTGCCAGCAGCCACTCAGACAGAATCCTCTCCTATAATTCACCCCTCCACTTT.

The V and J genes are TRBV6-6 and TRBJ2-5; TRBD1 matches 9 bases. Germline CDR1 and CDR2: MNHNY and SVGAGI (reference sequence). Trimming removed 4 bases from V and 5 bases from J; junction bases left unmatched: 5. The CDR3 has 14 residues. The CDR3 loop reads CASSSYRGRETQYF. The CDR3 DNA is TGTGCCAGCAGTTCCTACAGGGGGCGGGAGACCCAGTACTTC.

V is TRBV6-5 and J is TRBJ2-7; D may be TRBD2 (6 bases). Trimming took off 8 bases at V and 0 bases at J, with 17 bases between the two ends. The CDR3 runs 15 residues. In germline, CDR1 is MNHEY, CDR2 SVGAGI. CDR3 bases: TGTGCCAGCGCCCGGGCCGGGACTTACTCCTACGAGCAGTACTTC. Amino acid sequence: CASARAGTYSYEQYF.

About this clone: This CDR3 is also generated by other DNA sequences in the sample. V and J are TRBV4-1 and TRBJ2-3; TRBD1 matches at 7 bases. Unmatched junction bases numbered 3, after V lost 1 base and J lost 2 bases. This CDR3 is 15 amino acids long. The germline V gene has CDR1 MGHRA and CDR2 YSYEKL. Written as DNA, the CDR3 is TGCGCCAGCAGCCAAGGGGACAGAGACACAGATACGCAGTATTTT. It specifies CASSQGDRDTDTQYF.

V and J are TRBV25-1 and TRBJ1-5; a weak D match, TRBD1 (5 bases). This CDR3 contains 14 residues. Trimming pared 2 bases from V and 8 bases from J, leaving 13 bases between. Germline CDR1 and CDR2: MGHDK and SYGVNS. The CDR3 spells CASSELGGFEPQHF. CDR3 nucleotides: TGTGCCAGCAGTGAACTGGGGGGGTTTGAGCCCCAGCATTTT.

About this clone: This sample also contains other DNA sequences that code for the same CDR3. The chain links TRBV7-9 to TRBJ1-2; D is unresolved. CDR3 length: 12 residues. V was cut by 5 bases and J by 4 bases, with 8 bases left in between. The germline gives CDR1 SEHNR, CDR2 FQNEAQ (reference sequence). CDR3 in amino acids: CASSPDFYGYTF. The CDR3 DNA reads TGTGCCAGCAGCCCAGACTTCTATGGCTACACCTTC.

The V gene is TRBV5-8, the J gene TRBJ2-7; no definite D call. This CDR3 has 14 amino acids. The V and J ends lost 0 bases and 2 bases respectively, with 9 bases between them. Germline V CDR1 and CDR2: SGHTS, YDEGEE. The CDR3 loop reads CASSLAWVTYEQYF. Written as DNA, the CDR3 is TGTGCCAGCAGCTTGGCGTGGGTCACCTACGAGCAGTACTTC.

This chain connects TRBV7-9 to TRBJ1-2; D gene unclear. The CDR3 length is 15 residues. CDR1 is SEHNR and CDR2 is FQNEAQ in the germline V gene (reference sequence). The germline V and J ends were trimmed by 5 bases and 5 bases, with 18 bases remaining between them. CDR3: CASSQSRGPGYGYTF. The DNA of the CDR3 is TGTGCCAGCAGCCAGTCACGAGGACCAGGATATGGCTACACCTTC.

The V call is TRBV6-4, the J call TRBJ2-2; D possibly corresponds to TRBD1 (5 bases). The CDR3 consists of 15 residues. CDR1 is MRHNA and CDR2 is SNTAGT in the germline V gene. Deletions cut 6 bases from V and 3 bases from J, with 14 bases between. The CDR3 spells CASRPGADYTGELFF. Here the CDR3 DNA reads TGTGCCAGCAGGCCTGGGGCGGATTACACCGGGGAGCTGTTTTTT.

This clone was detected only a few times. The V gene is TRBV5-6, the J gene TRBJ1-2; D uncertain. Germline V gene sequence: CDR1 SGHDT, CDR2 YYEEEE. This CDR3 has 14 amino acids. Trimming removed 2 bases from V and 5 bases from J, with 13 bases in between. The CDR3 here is CASSFNVGSYGYTF. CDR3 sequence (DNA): TGTGCCAGCAGCTTTAACGTCGGTTCGTATGGCTACACCTTC. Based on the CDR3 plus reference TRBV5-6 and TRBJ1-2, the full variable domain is DAGVTQSPTHLIKTRGQQVTLRCSPKSGHDTVSWYQQALGQGPQFIFQYYEEEERQRGNFPDRFSGHQFPNYSSELNVNALLLGDSALYLCASSFNVGSYGYTFGSGTRLTVV.

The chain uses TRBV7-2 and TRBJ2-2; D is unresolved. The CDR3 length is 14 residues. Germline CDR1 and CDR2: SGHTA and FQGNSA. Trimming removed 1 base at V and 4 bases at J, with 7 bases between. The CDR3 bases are TGTGCCAGCAGCTTAGTTCTATTCACCGGGGAGCTGTTTTTT. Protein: CASSLVLFTGELFF.

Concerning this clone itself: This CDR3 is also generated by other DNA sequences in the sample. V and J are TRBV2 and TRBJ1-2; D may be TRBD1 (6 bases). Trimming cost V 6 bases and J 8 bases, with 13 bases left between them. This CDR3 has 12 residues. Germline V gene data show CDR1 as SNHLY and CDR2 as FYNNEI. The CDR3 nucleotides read TGTGCCAGCAGCGAGACAGGCGGCGGCTACACCTTC. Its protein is CASSETGGGYTF. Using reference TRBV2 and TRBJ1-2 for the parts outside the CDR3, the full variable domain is EPEVTQTPSHQVTQMGQEVILRCVPISNHLYFYWYRQILGQKVEFLVSFYNNEISEKSEIFDDQFSVERPDGSNFTLKIRSTKLEDSAMYFCASSETGGGYTFGSGTRLTVV.

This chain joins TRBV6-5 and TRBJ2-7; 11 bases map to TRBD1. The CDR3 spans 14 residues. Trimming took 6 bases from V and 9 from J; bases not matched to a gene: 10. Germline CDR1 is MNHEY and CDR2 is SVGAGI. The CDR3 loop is CASSDRDRGSGQYF. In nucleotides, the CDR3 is TGTGCCAGCAGCGACCGGGACAGGGGGTCGGGGCAGTACTTC.

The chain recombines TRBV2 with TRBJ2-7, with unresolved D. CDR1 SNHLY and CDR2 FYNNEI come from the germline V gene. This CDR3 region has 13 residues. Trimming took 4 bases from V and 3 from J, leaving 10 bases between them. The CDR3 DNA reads TGTGCCAGCAGTGCTTCCAGTCGCTACGAGCAGTACTTC. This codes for CASSASSRYEQYF.

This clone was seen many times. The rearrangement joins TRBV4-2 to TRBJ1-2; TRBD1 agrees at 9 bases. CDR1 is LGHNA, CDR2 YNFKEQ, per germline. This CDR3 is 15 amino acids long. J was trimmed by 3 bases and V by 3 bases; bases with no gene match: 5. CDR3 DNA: TGTGCCAGCAGCCATCCGGGACAGGGTGACTATGGCTACACCTTC. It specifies CASSHPGQGDYGYTF.